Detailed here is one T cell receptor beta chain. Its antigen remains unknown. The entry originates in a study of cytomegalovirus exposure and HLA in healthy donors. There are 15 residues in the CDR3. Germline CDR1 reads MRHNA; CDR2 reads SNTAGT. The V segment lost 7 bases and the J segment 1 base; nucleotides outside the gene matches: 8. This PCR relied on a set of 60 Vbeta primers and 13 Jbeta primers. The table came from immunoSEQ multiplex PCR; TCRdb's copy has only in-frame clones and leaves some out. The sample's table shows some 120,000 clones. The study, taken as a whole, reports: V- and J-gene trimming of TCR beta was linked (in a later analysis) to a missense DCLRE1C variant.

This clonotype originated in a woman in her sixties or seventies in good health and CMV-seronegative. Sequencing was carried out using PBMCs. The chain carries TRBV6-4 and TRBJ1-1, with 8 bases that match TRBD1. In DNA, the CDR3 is TGTGCCAGCACTAACAGGGGGGGTAGGAACACTGAAGCTTTCTTT. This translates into CASTNRGGRNTEAFF.